A selection of T cell receptor beta chains follows, all from one sample in a study of OX40 agonist ivuxolimab in advanced cancers. Repertoires were generated with immunoSEQ multiplex PCR, while TCRdb's copy carries only in-frame clones and drops some. The data show roughly 100,000 clones, 70% to 90% seen once. The sequences come from CD4+ or CD8+ T cells sorted from blood, collected in a trial of the OX40 agonist ivuxolimab. Every receptor here comes from an adult with an advanced solid tumor such as melanoma, head and neck, liver or kidney cancer. The CDR3 runs from the conserved cysteine through the conserved F or W. D genes are given only for firm matches. Only part of the rows carry a size: once, few, many, or a class if the clone is expanded.

clone size | J gene | V gene | D gene | CDR3 DNA | CDR3 protein
. | TRBJ1-5 | TRBV5-6 | . | TGTGCCAGCAGCTTGGGATTCCAGGGGCTCCAGCCCCAGCATTTT | CASSLGFQGLQPQHF
. | TRBJ2-1 | TRBV7-3 | TRBD1 | TGTGCCAGCAGCTGGACAGGAACGGGCAATGAGCAGTTCTTC | CASSWTGTGNEQFF
once | TRBJ1-5 | TRBV15 | . | TGTGCCACCAGCAGGCGGACGGGTGGGCGCAATCAGCCCCAGCATTTT | CATSRRTGGRNQPQHF
. | TRBJ1-3 | TRBV19 | . | TGTGCCAGCGAGAGGGGCTACTCTGGAAACACCATATATTTT | CASERGYSGNTIYF
. | TRBJ2-7 | TRBV19 | TRBD2 | TGTGCCAGTAGTATAGTCGGGACTAGCTCCGAGCAGTACTTC | CASSIVGTSSEQYF
. | TRBJ1-5 | TRBV19 | . | TGTGCCAGTATAGAAAGGGAAGGGAGAACTCAGCCCCAGCATTTT | CASIEREGRTQPQHF
. | TRBJ1-6 | TRBV28 | TRBD1 | TGTGCCAGCAGTGGGACAGGCTACTCCGGGGGGTCCTATAATTCACCCCTCCACTTT | CASSGTGYSGGSYNSPLHF
. | TRBJ2-7 | TRBV27 | TRBD1 | TGTGCCAGCAGTTCGCCGGGACAGGGGGCGATTCCCGAGCAGTACTTC | CASSSPGQGAIPEQYF
. | TRBJ2-5 | TRBV7-8 | . | TGTGCCAGCAGCTTAGGAGGGGGGGCGGCCCAGTACTTC | CASSLGGGAAQYF
. | TRBJ1-3 | TRBV28 | TRBD1 | TGTGCCAGCAGTTCCCCGGGACAGACCTCTGGAAACACCATATATTTT | CASSSPGQTSGNTIYF
. | TRBJ2-2 | TRBV9 | . | TGTGCCAGCAGTTTCGGCACCGGGGAGCTGTTTTTT | CASSFGTGELFF
. | TRBJ1-1 | TRBV11-1 | TRBD1 | TGTGCCAGCAGCCCTAGCCTCCTACAGGGGGGCACTGAAGCTTTCTTT | CASSPSLLQGGTEAFF
. | TRBJ2-2 | TRBV20-1 | TRBD1 | TGCAGTGCTAGAGCGACAGGGTGGTTGTTTTTT | CSARATGWLFF
. | TRBJ1-5 | TRBV10-2 | . | TGCGCCAGCAGTGAGGGAGGAAGGGGCAATCAGCCCCAGCATTTT | CASSEGGRGNQPQHF
. | TRBJ2-7 | TRBV28 | . | TGTGCCAGCAGTTCCCCCGCCGGTGAGGGTGAGCAGTACTTC | CASSSPAGEGEQYF
. | TRBJ2-1 | TRBV2 | TRBD1 | TGTGCCAGCAGTACTATCGCCGGGACAGGATACAATGAGCAGTTCTTC | CASSTIAGTGYNEQFF
. | TRBJ2-3 | TRBV27 | . | TGTGCCAGCGGTAATAGCGGTGATACGCAGTATTTT | CASGNSGDTQYF
. | TRBJ2-3 | TRBV19 | . | TGTGCCAGTATGGGTGTTCGACGGGACACAGATACGCAGTATTTT | CASMGVRRDTDTQYF
. | TRBJ1-3 | TRBV15 | . | TGTGCCACCAGCAGAGATCGGGGGAGAAACACCATATATTTT | CATSRDRGRNTIYF
. | TRBJ1-5 | TRBV25-1 | . | TGTGCCAGCCAGGGAGGGGTCGGCCAGCCCCAGCATTTT | CASQGGVGQPQHF
. | TRBJ1-2 | TRBV6-4 | . | TGTGCCAGCAGTGCTTACACCTTC | CASSAYTF
. | TRBJ2-3 | TRBV5-1 | TRBD2 | TGCGCCAGCAGCTGGCGGTCTAGCGGAACAGATACGCAGTATTTT | CASSWRSSGTDTQYF
. | TRBJ2-5 | TRBV5-1 | . | TGCGCCAGCAGCGGCGGGGCCCTCCAAGAGACCCAGTACTTC | CASSGGALQETQYF
. | TRBJ2-6 | TRBV7-8 | . | TGTGCCAGCAGAGAGAAGAGGAGGCTCTCTGGGGCCAACGTCCTGACTTTC | CASREKRRLSGANVLTF
few | TRBJ1-2 | TRBV7-9 | . | TGTGCCAGCAGCTTAGAAGGACGGTACTATGGCTACACCTTC | CASSLEGRYYGYTF
. | TRBJ1-2 | TRBV11-2 | TRBD1 | TGTGCCAGCAGCTCGGGACAGGCCCCTGCTCTCTACACCTTC | CASSSGQAPALYTF
. | TRBJ1-6 | TRBV11-1 | . | TGTGCCAGCAGCTTAGGGATTTCACCCCTCCACTTT | CASSLGISPLHF
. | TRBJ1-5 | TRBV6-5 | TRBD1 | TGTGCCAGCAGTTACTCGGGGACAGGGGGAAATCAGCCCCAGCATTTT | CASSYSGTGGNQPQHF